These 18 T cell receptor beta chains originate from one sample sequenced in a study of kidney transplant recipient with SARS-CoV-2 infection. TCRdb independently ran MiXCR on the reads; one entry per CDR3 protein. The sample has 200,000 to 300,000 distinct CDR3 sequences; under 30% are singletons. Specimen: a blood sample, collected at baseline and on day 111 from a kidney transplant recipient. The receptors stem from a male patient in his thirties who had COVID-19 and was a kidney transplant recipient. Part of the T cells may come from the graft donor.

This clonotype was recorded many times. As DNA, the CDR3 is TGTGCCACCAGTACGTATGCTAGTACCAGAAAGACCTATGGCTACACCTTC. The encoded protein is CATSTYASTRKTYGYTF. J is TRBJ1-2 and V is TRBV24-1; no clear D. The V end lost 6 bases, the J end lost 4 bases, and 23 bases lay between the germline ends. The CDR3 covers 17 residues. Germline V gives CDR1 KGHDR, CDR2 SFDVKD.

This clonotype showed up many times. The V call is TRBV27, the J call TRBJ2-2, with TRBD1 as a possible D gene (5 bases). Germline V CDR1 and CDR2: MNHEY, SMNVEV (reference sequence). This CDR3 has 15 residues. V lost 8 bases to trimming and J lost 2 bases, with 15 bases between them. CDR3 residues: CASSVGQGNTGELFF. As DNA, the CDR3 is TGTGCCAGCTCAGTCGGGCAGGGAAACACCGGGGAGCTGTTTTTT.

Ten or more counts support this clonotype. The genes are TRBV21-1 and TRBJ2-3. TRBV21-1 is a documented pseudogene. The CDR3 totals 17 residues. Here the CDR3 DNA reads TGTGCCAGCAGTTTACGTTTAGCTACAGTCATGCAAGATACGCAGTATTTT. Translated, it gives CASSLRLATVMQDTQYF.

In regard to this clonotype: A much larger clonotype is one base distant, so this may be a read error. The CDR3 DNA follows: TGTGCCAGCAGTTTGTTTTTTTGGGGGAGAGGTGACAGGACCCAGTACTTC. The encoded protein is CASSLFFWGRGDRTQYF. The genes are TRBV27 and TRBJ2-5, with D perhaps matching TRBD1 or TRBD2 (5 bases each). Trimming took off 3 bases at V and 7 bases at J, with 24 bases between the two ends. Germline V gives CDR1 MNHEY, CDR2 SMNVEV (reference sequence). The CDR3 length is 17 residues.

This clonotype was counted many times. The J gene is TRBJ2-5, the V gene TRBV20-1, with 8 bases fitting TRBD2. The CDR3 is made up of 15 amino acids. Germline CDR1 reads DFQATT; CDR2 reads SNEGSKA (reference sequence). V was pared by 2 bases and J by 1 base, with 6 bases of the junction left unmatched. The CDR3 protein is CSARPFGGVQETQYF. The CDR3 nucleotides read TGCAGTGCTAGACCCTTCGGGGGGGTCCAAGAGACCCAGTACTTC.

There are a few counts of this clonotype. V is TRBV7-4 and J is TRBJ1-2; D not certain. V was trimmed by 5 bases and J by 4 bases, leaving 23 bases between them. The CDR3 loop spans 17 amino acids. Germline assignment: CDR1 SGHVT and CDR2 SQSDAQ. CDR3 protein: CASSGRVSARKTYGYTF. CDR3 nucleotide sequence: TGTGCCAGCAGCGGCCGCGTTTCAGCTCGAAAGACCTATGGCTACACCTTC.

This clonotype was seen at least ten times. The rearrangement joins TRBV3-1 to TRBJ1-2; no clear D. V lost 1 base, J lost 2 bases, and 8 bases lay in between. The germline V gene encodes CDR1 LGHDT and CDR2 YNNKEL (reference sequence). The CDR3 spans 14 residues. The CDR3 sequence: CASSQAPGNYGYTF. In DNA, the CDR3 is TGTGCCAGCAGCCAAGCGCCAGGAAACTATGGCTACACCTTC.

This clonotype has ten or more counts. The chain uses TRBV11-2 and TRBJ2-1, with 7 bases that match TRBD2. CDR3 length: 16 amino acids. The trim removed 8 bases at V and 9 bases at J, leaving 19 bases unmatched. Germline V CDR1 and CDR2: SGHAT, FQNNGV. The CDR3 sequence: CASRPVPSGRAIEQFF. CDR3 DNA: TGTGCCAGCCGCCCGGTCCCTAGTGGGAGGGCCATTGAGCAGTTCTTC.

In the case of this clonotype: This may be a read error, as it is one base from a much larger clone. The J gene is TRBJ1-5, the V gene TRBV27; D not resolved. Germline loops: CDR1 MNHEY, CDR2 SMNVEV (reference sequence). CDR3 length: 14 amino acids. CDR3 amino acids: CAGSFKWTGQPQHF. Here the CDR3 DNA reads TGTGCCGGCAGTTTTAAGTGGACCGGTCAGCCCCAGCATTTT.

The sample holds many counts of this clonotype. This chain uses TRBV6-5 with TRBJ1-1; TRBD1 matches at 8 bases. The germline CDR1 and CDR2 sequences are MNHEY and SVGAGI. The CDR3 length is 15 residues. After removal of 4 bases from V and 1 base from J, the junction contained 5 bases not matched to a gene. The DNA for the CDR3 is TGTGCCAGCAGTTGGGACAGGTTTACGAACACTGAAGCTTTCTTT. This codes for CASSWDRFTNTEAFF.

This clonotype has ten or more counts. This chain joins TRBV11-1 and TRBJ2-7; 7 bases are shared with TRBD1. V gave up 1 base and J gave up 3 bases; unmatched junction bases: 3. The CDR3 extends over 14 amino acids. Germline CDR1 and CDR2: SGHAT and FQDESV (reference sequence). The CDR3 loop reads CASSLGQGIYEQYF. The CDR3 DNA follows: TGTGCCAGCAGCTTAGGACAGGGTATCTACGAGCAGTACTTC.

Remarks on this clonotype: A much larger clone lies a single base off, so this may be a read error. The chain is built from TRBV6-1 and TRBJ2-4, with 7 bases identical to TRBD2. The end of the DNA aligns better with TRBJ2-7, so the J call may be wrong. Germline-derived CDR1 and CDR2 are MNHNS and SASEGT. This CDR3 has 15 amino acids. The CDR3, as DNA: TGTGCCAGCGTCAAGCGAGGGACTAACGGTTACGAGCAGTACTTC. It encodes CASVKRGTNGYEQYF.

This clonotype was detected many times. The chain carries TRBV24-1 and TRBJ2-7, with 7 bases identical to TRBD1. The CDR3 totals 14 residues. CDR1 is KGHDR, CDR2 SFDVKD, per germline. J was trimmed by 3 bases and V by 4 bases; bases with no gene match: 5. CDR3 region: CATSDPGTDYEQYF. In DNA, the CDR3 is TGTGCCACCAGTGACCCCGGGACAGACTACGAGCAGTACTTC.

Only a few counts were recorded for this clonotype. This sequence joins TRBV20-1 and TRBJ2-1; no reliable D call. The germline gives CDR1 DFQATT, CDR2 SNEGSKA (reference sequence). Trimming removed 6 bases from V and 3 bases from J, with 12 bases in between. The CDR3 is 13 amino acids. CDR3: CSAQTENYNEQFF. In DNA form, the CDR3 reads TGCAGTGCCCAGACTGAGAACTACAATGAGCAGTTCTTC.

There are many counts of this clonotype. The chain recombines TRBV19 with TRBJ2-2; 8 bases match TRBD1. This CDR3 region has 16 residues. V lost 6 bases and J lost 1; bases outside the gene matches: 7. Germline V gene data show CDR1 as LNHDA and CDR2 as SQIVND (reference sequence). CDR3 in amino acids: CASRGQGRVNTGELFF. In DNA, the CDR3 is TGTGCCAGTAGAGGACAGGGAAGGGTGAACACCGGGGAGCTGTTTTTT. The full variable domain, with the rest looked up from reference TRBV19 and TRBJ2-2, is DGGITQSPKYLFRKEGQNVTLSCEQNLNHDAMYWYRQDPGQGLRLIYYSQIVNDFQKGDIAEGYSVSREKKESFPLTVTSAQKNPTAFYLCASRGQGRVNTGELFFGEGSRLTVL.

This clonotype was detected a few times. The chain carries TRBV5-1 and TRBJ2-3; 9 nucleotides line up with TRBD2. Losses at the gene ends were 6 bases for V and 6 bases for J; bases not matched to a gene: 5. Germline CDR1 and CDR2: SGHRS and YFSETQ. The CDR3 consists of 13 residues. The CDR3 is CASNSGGGDTQYF. The CDR3 nucleotides read TGCGCCAGCAATAGCGGGGGAGGGGATACGCAGTATTTT. Complete variable domain (other parts from reference TRBV5-1 and TRBJ2-3): KAGVTQTPRYLIKTRGQQVTLSCSPISGHRSVSWYQQTPGQGLQFLFEYFSETQRNKGNFPGRFSGRQFSNSRSEMNVSTLELGDSALYLCASNSGGGDTQYFGPGTRLTVL.

As to this clonotype: At one boundary the junction diverges from the germline segment, which might be a read error. The rearrangement uses TRBV20-1 and TRBJ1-2; D gene uncertain. CDR1 and CDR2 (germline): DFQATT, SNEGSKA (reference sequence). The CDR3 covers 16 residues. This CDR3 is CSAKQLLFRKTYGHTF. CDR3 bases: TGCAGTGCTAAGCAACTGCTGTTTCGAAAGACCTATGGCCACACCTTC.

In the case of this clonotype: This could be a read error, since a much larger clone is one nucleotide away. The CDR3 loop is CAGSLRVVSYEQYF. In nucleotides, the CDR3 is TGTGCCGGCAGCTTACGCGTGGTGTCCTACGAGCAGTACTTC. The chain has TRBV7-2 and TRBJ2-7, with D unresolved. CDR1 and CDR2 from the germline V gene are SGHTA and FQGNSA. The length of the CDR3 is 14 residues.